Listed below are T cell receptor beta chains from one sample, sequenced in a study of beta chain features in type 1 diabetes. Profiled with immunoSEQ multiplex PCR; TCRdb holds only in-frame clones, not every one. Of about 330,000 clones listed, 11% are singletons. Sequencing input: naive CD4+ T cells from blood. These TCRs come from a woman younger than 45 in good health. CDR3s include the opening cysteine and the closing phenylalanine or tryptophan. D genes are given only for firm matches. The size of a clone is reported for some rows only, either as once, few or many, or as a class for expanded clones.

d_call | j_call | clone_size | v_call | cdr3_nt | cdr3_aa
TRBD1 | TRBJ1-1 | few | TRBV7-9 | TGTGCCAGCAGCTTAGCCGGGACAGGGGGGACTGAAGCTTTCTTT | CASSLAGTGGTEAFF
NA | TRBJ2-7 | NA | TRBV27 | TGTGCCAGCAGTCGACCCGGGACACGGACCTACGAGCAGTACTTC | CASSRPGTRTYEQYF
NA | TRBJ1-1 | NA | TRBV29-1 | TGCAGCGTTGACAGGGCTAACACTGAAGCTTTCTTT | CSVDRANTEAFF
TRBD1 | TRBJ2-7 | few | TRBV9 | TGTGCCAGCAGCTCCGGACAGGGTTGGGACGAGCAGTACTTC | CASSSGQGWDEQYF
NA | TRBJ2-5 | few | TRBV9 | TGTGCCAGCAGCTGGCGGGACCAAGAGACCCAGTACTTC | CASSWRDQETQYF
TRBD1 | TRBJ2-4 | few | TRBV27 | TGTGCCAGCAGTACCAGACAGGGCCAAAACATTCAGTACTTC | CASSTRQGQNIQYF
TRBD1 | TRBJ1-2 | few | TRBV6-6 | TGTGCCAGCAGCCGACAGGGGGTGGGCTATGGCTACACCTTC | CASSRQGVGYGYTF
TRBD2 | TRBJ2-7 | NA | TRBV7-9 | TGTGCCAGCAGCCTCGGGCTAGCGGGCCACCACTCCCACGAGCAGTACTTC | CASSLGLAGHHSHEQYF
NA | TRBJ1-2 | NA | TRBV28 | TGTGCCAGCAGTTCTGGGCAGGGCTATGGCTACACCTTC | CASSSGQGYGYTF
NA | TRBJ2-1 | NA | TRBV29-1 | TGCAGCGTCGGTCGGCAGGGTGAGCAGTTCTTC | CSVGRQGEQFF
TRBD2 | TRBJ2-5 | NA | TRBV27 | TGTGCCAGCAGCTCGGGGGTAGCGGGAGGGGAGACCCAGTACTTC | CASSSGVAGGETQYF
NA | TRBJ1-1 | NA | TRBV18 | TGTGCCAGCTCACCAGGGGGGGACACTGAAGCTTTCTTT | CASSPGGDTEAFF
TRBD1 | TRBJ1-1 | NA | TRBV6-6 | TGTGCCAGCAGTCAAGGACAGGGAGGGACTGAAGCTTTCTTT | CASSQGQGGTEAFF
NA | TRBJ2-3 | few | TRBV7-2 | TGTGCCAGCACCTCCATTGGCGATACGCAGTATTTT | CASTSIGDTQYF
TRBD1 | TRBJ1-1 | NA | TRBV7-9 | TGTGCCAGCAGCTTAGCGGGGGACAGTGAAGCTTTCTTT | CASSLAGDSEAFF
TRBD2 | TRBJ2-5 | few | TRBV10-3 | TGTGCCATCAGCGTAGCGGGAGTGGAAGAGACCCAGTACTTC | CAISVAGVEETQYF
NA | TRBJ2-2 | few | TRBV4-2 | TGTGCCAGCAGCCAAGAATTGACTAGTTGGGACACCGGGGAGCTGTTTTTT | CASSQELTSWDTGELFF
NA | TRBJ1-1 | few | TRBV7-2 | TGTGCCAGCAGCTTCAGGGTGAACACTGAAGCTTTCTTT | CASSFRVNTEAFF
NA | TRBJ2-1 | NA | TRBV5-1 | TGCGCCAGCAGCTTGAAAGCGGGCCCCTACAATGAGCAGTTCTTC | CASSLKAGPYNEQFF
TRBD2 | TRBJ2-1 | NA | TRBV5-4 | TGTGCCAGCAGCGCGGGACTAGCGGGGGTACATGAGCAGTTCTTC | CASSAGLAGVHEQFF
TRBD2 | TRBJ2-2 | few | TRBV15 | TGTGCCACCAGCAGTCCAGGACTAGCGGGAGCGAACACCGGGGAGCTGTTTTTT | CATSSPGLAGANTGELFF
TRBD1 | TRBJ1-1 | few | TRBV5-6 | TGTGCCAGCAGCCGCGACAGGGGGCGAACTGAAGCTTTCTTT | CASSRDRGRTEAFF
NA | TRBJ1-1 | few | TRBV6-5 | TGTGCCAGCAGTTACCGACGGGAGAACACTGAAGCTTTCTTT | CASSYRRENTEAFF
NA | TRBJ2-3 | NA | TRBV7-2 | TGTGCCAGCAGCTTAGTACTAGCCCGAGAGGTGGATACGCAGTATTTT | CASSLVLAREVDTQYF
NA | TRBJ2-2 | few | TRBV4-3 | TGCGCCAGCAGCCAGGTAGCGGAGGGGTACACCGGGGAGCTGTTTTTT | CASSQVAEGYTGELFF
NA | TRBJ2-5 | NA | TRBV28 | TGTGCCAGCAGTCGAAGCCGGGTTGGAGAGACCCAGTACTTC | CASSRSRVGETQYF
NA | TRBJ2-7 | NA | TRBV7-8 | TGTGCCAGCAGCCCCCGGGGGCGGGCAGGGGACAGCGAGCAGTACTTC | CASSPRGRAGDSEQYF
TRBD1 | TRBJ2-2 | NA | TRBV28 | TGTGCCAGCAGCTCGGCACAGGGGGACACCGGGGAGCTGTTTTTT | CASSSAQGDTGELFF
NA | TRBJ1-2 | few | TRBV5-4 | TGTGCCAGCAGCTTGAGGGGAGGCGATGGCTACACCTTC | CASSLRGGDGYTF
TRBD2 | TRBJ2-7 | few | TRBV28 | TGTGCCAGCGGAGCTAGCGGACGACCATCCTACGAGCAGTACTTC | CASGASGRPSYEQYF
NA | TRBJ2-1 | many | TRBV3-1/TRBV3-2 | TGTGCCAGCAGCCCCAGGTTCTTC | CASSPRFF
TRBD2 | TRBJ2-7 | NA | TRBV6-5 | TGTGCCAGGTTCTCTAGCGGAGCCTACGAGCAGTACTTC | CARFSSGAYEQYF
TRBD1 | TRBJ1-2 | NA | TRBV5-1 | TGCGCCAACAGCTTGGGGCTGACAGGGAGCGGAGGCTACACCTTC | CANSLGLTGSGGYTF
NA | TRBJ2-2 | NA | TRBV7-2 | TGTGCCAGCAGGCCCGGGACATCGAACACCGGGGAGCTGTTTTTT | CASRPGTSNTGELFF
NA | TRBJ2-5 | few | TRBV29-1 | TGCAGCGTCCAGAGGGGGTTACAAGAGACCCAGTACTTC | CSVQRGLQETQYF
NA | TRBJ2-1 | few | TRBV28 | TGTGCCAGCAGTGTCTCGGACAGCTACAATGAGCAGTTCTTC | CASSVSDSYNEQFF
TRBD1 | TRBJ2-2 | few | TRBV9 | TGTGCCAGCAGCGTCGGGACAGACGCGAACACCGGGGAGCTGTTTTTT | CASSVGTDANTGELFF
TRBD2 | TRBJ2-7 | few | TRBV28 | TGTGCCAGCAGTTCCACTAGCGGGAGAGTCTACGAGCAGTACTTC | CASSSTSGRVYEQYF
NA | TRBJ2-1 | NA | TRBV5-1 | TGCGCCAGCAGCTTGGCCGATAGCAGGGTTGGGGCTGACAATGAGCAGTTCTTC | CASSLADSRVGADNEQFF
TRBD2 | TRBJ2-5 | NA | TRBV7-9 | TGTGCCAGCAGCTCCCCCCGGGGGGGACCCCAAGAGACCCAGTACTTC | CASSSPRGGPQETQYF
NA | TRBJ2-7 | few | TRBV18 | TGTGCCAGCTCACTTTCTGACTCCCCGGAGCAGTACTTC | CASSLSDSPEQYF
TRBD1 | TRBJ2-3 | NA | TRBV6-6 | TGTGCCAGCAGACGGCGGACAGGGGACACAGATACGCAGTATTTT | CASRRRTGDTDTQYF